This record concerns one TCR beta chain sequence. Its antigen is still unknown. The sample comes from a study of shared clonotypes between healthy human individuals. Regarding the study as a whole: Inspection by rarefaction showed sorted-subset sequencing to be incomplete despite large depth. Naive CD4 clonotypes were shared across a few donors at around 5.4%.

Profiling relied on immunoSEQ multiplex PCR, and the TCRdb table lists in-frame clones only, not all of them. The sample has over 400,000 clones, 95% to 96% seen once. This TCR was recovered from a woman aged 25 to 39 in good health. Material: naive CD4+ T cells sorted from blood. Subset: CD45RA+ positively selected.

CDR3 nucleotide sequence: TGTGCCAGCAGTTTTGTCCCGGGATCTACCTACGAGCAGTACTTC. Translation: CASSFVPGSTYEQYF. The chain uses TRBV28 and TRBJ2-7, with D maybe TRBD2 (5 bases). The CDR3 is 15 residues long. The germline CDR1 and CDR2 sequences are MDHEN and SYDVKM. With 3 bases removed from V and 2 bases from J, the gap between germline ends came to 14 bases.